Here is one T cell receptor (beta chain) with its context. This entry belongs to a study of T cells in Graves' hyperthyroidism and ophthalmopathy. RNA transcripts gave rise to amplified TCR beta CDR3 regions. TCR CDR3 regions were first amplified by RT-PCR with HTBI primers. Via MiXCR, TCRdb re-called the multiplex PCR reads, giving one row per CDR3 protein. The sample contains approximately 100,000 distinct CDR3 sequences, approximately 39% of which appear only once. Germline trimming cut 1 base from V and 1 base from J; bases unmatched to any gene: 6. This CDR3 spans 18 amino acids. Germline-derived CDR1 and CDR2 are SEHNR and FQNEAQ (reference sequence).

This receptor was identified in a woman aged 25 to 39 with Graves' hyperthyroidism. V and J are TRBV7-9 and TRBJ2-3, with 12 bases that match TRBD2. Sequencing input: peripheral blood or thyroid tissue (not recorded which). The CDR3 protein is CASSLVLAGGPRTDTQYF. The CDR3 region has the DNA TGTGCCAGCAGCTTAGTGCTAGCGGGAGGGCCTCGCACAGATACGCAGTATTTT.